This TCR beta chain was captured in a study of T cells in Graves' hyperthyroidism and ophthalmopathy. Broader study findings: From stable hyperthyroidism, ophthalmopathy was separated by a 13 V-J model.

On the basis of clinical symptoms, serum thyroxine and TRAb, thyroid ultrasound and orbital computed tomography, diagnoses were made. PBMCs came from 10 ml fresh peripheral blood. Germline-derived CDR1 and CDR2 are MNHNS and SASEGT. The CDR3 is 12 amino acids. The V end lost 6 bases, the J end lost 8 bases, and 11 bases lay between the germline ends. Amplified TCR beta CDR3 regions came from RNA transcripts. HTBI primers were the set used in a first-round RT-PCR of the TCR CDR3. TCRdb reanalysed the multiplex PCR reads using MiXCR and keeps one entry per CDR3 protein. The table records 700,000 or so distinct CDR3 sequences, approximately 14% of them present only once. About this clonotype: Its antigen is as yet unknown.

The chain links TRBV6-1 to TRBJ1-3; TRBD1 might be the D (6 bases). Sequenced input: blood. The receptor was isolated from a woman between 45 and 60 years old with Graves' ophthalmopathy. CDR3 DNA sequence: TGTGCCAGCAGCCAAGACAGGCACACCATATATTTT. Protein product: CASSQDRHTIYF.